One and the same sample provided the 14 T cell receptor beta chains below, sequenced in a study of blood T cell repertoires in COVID-19. TCRdb keeps only in-frame clones here, not all; method: immunoSEQ multiplex PCR. The sample lists 200,000 or so clones; roughly 85% were seen once. The specimen sequenced was peripheral blood. Receptors were obtained from a human donor with active or convalescent COVID-19. The donor label of this sample is uncertain.

The chain uses TRBV7-3 and TRBJ2-2; possible D gene TRBD2, 6 bases. The germline CDR1 and CDR2 sequences are SGHTA and FQGTGA. CDR3 length: 17 residues. V lost 0 bases and J lost 5, with 16 bases in between. CDR3: CASSLTFRTSRTGELFF. DNA for the CDR3: TGTGCCAGCAGCTTAACGTTCAGAACTAGCCGAACCGGGGAGCTGTTTTTT.

This chain uses TRBV7-9 with TRBJ1-1; D not certain. CDR3 length equals 14 residues. Between the trimmed V and J ends, which lost 1 base and 1 base, there was a span of 7 bases. From germline, CDR1 is SEHNR and CDR2 FQNEAQ (reference sequence). The CDR3 region is CASSLEWRNTEAFF. The CDR3 coding sequence is TGTGCCAGCAGCTTAGAGTGGAGGAACACTGAAGCTTTCTTT.

The rearrangement joins TRBV6-5 to TRBJ2-3; possibly TRBD1 for D (6 bases). Germline assignment: CDR1 MNHEY and CDR2 SVGAGI. This CDR3 contains 15 residues. Trimming stripped 0 bases from V and 1 base from J, with 8 bases between. The CDR3 coding sequence is TGTGCCAGCAGTTACTCCCGGACAGGCACAGATACGCAGTATTTT. Translated, it gives CASSYSRTGTDTQYF.

This chain uses TRBV27 with TRBJ1-5; D unclear. The CDR3 runs to 14 residues. The ends were cut back, 2 bases at V and 0 bases at J, with 5 bases in the middle. CDR1 is MNHEY, CDR2 SMNVEV, per germline (reference sequence). The CDR3 protein is CASSLQYSNQPQHF. The DNA of the CDR3 is TGTGCCAGCAGTTTACAGTATAGCAATCAGCCCCAGCATTTT.

This chain uses TRBV2 with TRBJ2-5; TRBD2 aligns across 8 bases. Losses at the gene ends were 1 base for V and 5 bases for J; bases not matched to a gene: 6. The CDR3 spans 15 residues. Germline CDR1 reads SNHLY; CDR2 reads FYNNEI. The CDR3 nucleotides are TGTGCCAGCAGTGAAGGGACTAGCAGGGAGGAGACCCAGTACTTC. Its protein is CASSEGTSREETQYF.

CDR3 sequence (DNA): TGCGCCAGCAGCTTCTTTACGGACACCTACGAGCAGTACTTC. Protein: CASSFFTDTYEQYF. The V and J genes are TRBV5-1 and TRBJ2-7, with a weak D call TRBD1 (5 bases). Germline lookup yields CDR1 SGHRS and CDR2 YFSETQ. The CDR3 has 14 residues. The V gene lost 2 bases and the J gene lost 2 bases, with 11 bases spanning the gap.

This chain uses TRBV30 with TRBJ1-1; 7 bases fit TRBD1. The germline V gene encodes CDR1 GTSNPN and CDR2 SVGIG (reference sequence). The CDR3 runs to 15 residues. Trimming at V came to 5 bases and at J to 1 base, leaving 10 bases not matched to a gene. For the CDR3, the DNA is TGTGCCTGGGGGACAGCCGGTGCTGGGAACACTGAAGCTTTCTTT. Protein: CAWGTAGAGNTEAFF.

The rearrangement links TRBV29-1 to TRBJ2-2, with 7 bases that match TRBD1. This CDR3 has 14 amino acids. The V segment lost 7 bases and the J segment 5 bases; nucleotides outside the gene matches: 10. CDR1 and CDR2 (germline): SQVTM, ANQGSEA. This chain's CDR3 is CSGFTGVGTGELFF. The CDR3 DNA reads TGCAGCGGTTTTACAGGGGTAGGGACCGGGGAGCTGTTTTTT.

The chain joins TRBV27 to TRBJ2-7; TRBD1 agrees at 9 bases. V trimming: 7 bases; J trimming: 4 bases; junction bases outside the gene matches: 5. This CDR3 has 13 residues. CDR1 and CDR2 (germline): MNHEY, SMNVEV (reference sequence). The DNA of the CDR3 is TGTGCCAGCATCTCGACAGGGGGGTACGAGCAGTACTTC. Translating it yields CASISTGGYEQYF.

The J gene is TRBJ2-7, the V gene TRBV5-5; 8 positions match TRBD1. Germline V CDR1 and CDR2: SGHKS, YYEKEE (reference sequence). Trimming took 4 bases from V and 3 from J; bases not matched to a gene: 6. This CDR3 has 14 amino acids. CDR3 protein: CASSRDRLNYEQYF. The CDR3 nucleotides read TGTGCCAGCAGCCGGGACAGGTTAAACTACGAGCAGTACTTC.

The J gene is TRBJ2-1, the V gene TRBV5-1, with TRBD2 matching over 14 bases. Germline assignment: CDR1 SGHRS and CDR2 YFSETQ. The CDR3 has 18 residues. V dropped 3 bases and J dropped 5; count of bases not matched to a gene: 10. CDR3 loop: CASSYELTSGRENNEQFF. The CDR3 DNA follows: TGCGCCAGCAGCTACGAACTGACTAGCGGGAGGGAAAACAATGAGCAGTTCTTC.

J is TRBJ1-6 and V is TRBV19; 7 bases match TRBD1. Per the germline V gene, CDR1 is LNHDA and CDR2 is SQIVND (reference sequence). After removal of 4 bases from V and 6 bases from J, the junction contained 3 bases not matched to a gene. The CDR3 is made up of 14 amino acids. Written as DNA, the CDR3 is TGTGCCAGTAGTACCTACAGGGGTAATTCACCCCTCCACTTT. It codes for CASSTYRGNSPLHF. The whole variable domain, remainder taken from reference TRBV19 and TRBJ1-6, is DGGITQSPKYLFRKEGQNVTLSCEQNLNHDAMYWYRQDPGQGLRLIYYSQIVNDFQKGDIAEGYSVSREKKESFPLTVTSAQKNPTAFYLCASSTYRGNSPLHFGNGTRLTVT.

The chain has TRBV5-1 and TRBJ1-2, with D possibly being TRBD1 (5 bases). Germline CDR1 reads SGHRS; CDR2 reads YFSETQ. The ends were cut back, 3 bases at V and 5 bases at J, with 20 bases in the middle. The CDR3 covers 16 residues. CDR3 region: CASSSRLRGIDYGYTF. Here the CDR3 DNA reads TGCGCCAGCAGCTCCCGTTTGCGGGGGATCGATTATGGCTACACCTTC.

V and J are TRBV9 and TRBJ1-2, with 8 positions matching TRBD1. The CDR3 is made up of 15 amino acids. Germline loops: CDR1 SGDLS, CDR2 YYNGEE. The J segment lost 3 bases and the V segment lost 2 bases, leaving 6 bases of the junction unmatched. Here the CDR3 DNA reads TGTGCCAGCAGCGTGAGGGGGACAGGATACTATGGCTACACCTTC. This sequence encodes CASSVRGTGYYGYTF.